This T cell receptor (beta chain) was identified in a study of OX40 agonist ivuxolimab in advanced cancers. Germline loops: CDR1 LGHNT, CDR2 FRNRAP. The CDR3 sequence is 14 residues long. The J segment lost 9 bases and the V segment lost 1 base, leaving 2 bases of the junction unmatched. Prior autoimmune disease or systemic immunosuppression barred patients. The repertoire was sequenced with immunoSEQ multiplex PCR; TCRdb's copy has only in-frame clones and lacks some. Counted here are some 50,000 clones, 80% to 90% occurring once; the ten biggest clones make up approximately 3.5%. This chain links TRBV12-5 with TRBJ1-6, with TRBD1 identical over 8 bases. This specimen consisted of CD4+ or CD8+ T cells sorted from blood, obtained in a trial of the OX40 agonist ivuxolimab. The TCR comes from an adult with an advanced solid tumor such as melanoma, head and neck, liver or kidney cancer. CDR3 protein: CASGLEGQVSPLHF. Written as DNA, the CDR3 is TGTGCTAGTGGTTTGGAGGGACAGGTTTCACCCCTCCACTTT.